This record concerns one T cell receptor beta chain sequence. This same CDR3 is encoded by further DNA sequences in the sample. This sample was taken from a study of blood T cell repertoires in COVID-19. Study information: PBMCs, B-cell-depleted T cells, or T cells were the source of the cDNA or gDNA that made up the material.

In the original analysis: The assay estimated nucleated cells by amplifying reference gene primers. Clones were read by immunoSEQ multiplex PCR, and TCRdb kept only the in-frame ones, dropping some. D and trimming were read from the DNA, whereas the V and J calls and clone size are those reported in that table. The data hold approximately 130,000 clones, with approximately 77% observed a single time. Trimming removed 5 bases from V and 4 bases from J, with 12 bases in between. From germline, CDR1 is MNHEY and CDR2 SMNVEV (reference sequence). The CDR3 length is 15 residues. The clonotype comes from a human donor in a cohort sampled during active COVID-19. The genes are TRBV27 and TRBJ1-6, with D hard to call. The material sequenced was peripheral blood. In nucleotides, the CDR3 is TGTGCCAGCAGTCTATTTGCGGGGTATAATTCACCCCTCCACTTT. Translation gives CASSLFAGYNSPLHF.